This T cell receptor beta chain was retrieved from a study of CD8 T cells in ankylosing spondylitis. Findings of the study overall: Disease-linked clones had a CD8+ phenotype and relatively low frequency in peripheral blood.

Deletions cut 0 bases from V and 0 bases from J, with 9 bases between. Germline loops: CDR1 SGHAT, CDR2 FQNNGV. This CDR3 is built from 17 residues. This clonotype was counted ten times or more. Its antigen is unidentified. TCRdb itself ran the 5' RACE reads through MiXCR, one entry per CDR3 protein. This sample has roughly 130,000 distinct CDR3 sequences; around 8.5% occur once, and the top ten carry approximately 3.4%. The receptor's source is a male donor with ankylosing spondylitis or in good health (not recorded which). The sequencing sample was made of blood, either unsorted or a sorted T cell fraction (not recorded which). The chain uses TRBV11-2 and TRBJ2-6; D is ambiguous. The CDR3: CASSLEASGSGANVLTF. For the CDR3, the DNA is TGTGCCAGCAGCTTAGAGGCCTCGGGCTCTGGGGCCAACGTCCTGACTTTC.